Included here is one TCR beta chain sequence, with context. Clones were read by immunoSEQ multiplex PCR, and TCRdb kept only the in-frame ones, dropping some. The data show around 300,000 clones, 85% to 90% seen once. This specimen belongs to a study of blood T cell repertoires in COVID-19. Trimming left V 1 base short and J 6 bases short, with 13 bases between. CDR3 length: 15 amino acids. Germline CDR1 LGHDT, CDR2 YNNKEL (reference sequence). This receptor was taken from a woman between 40 and 50 years old with COVID-19, enrolled during active disease. The source material was peripheral blood. The V and J genes are TRBV3-1 (or the pseudogene TRBV3-2) and TRBJ1-5; D perhaps matches TRBD1 (6 bases). CDR3 region: CASSQGAGEGQPQHF. CDR3 DNA sequence: TGTGCCAGCAGCCAAGGGGCAGGGGAAGGTCAGCCCCAGCATTTT.